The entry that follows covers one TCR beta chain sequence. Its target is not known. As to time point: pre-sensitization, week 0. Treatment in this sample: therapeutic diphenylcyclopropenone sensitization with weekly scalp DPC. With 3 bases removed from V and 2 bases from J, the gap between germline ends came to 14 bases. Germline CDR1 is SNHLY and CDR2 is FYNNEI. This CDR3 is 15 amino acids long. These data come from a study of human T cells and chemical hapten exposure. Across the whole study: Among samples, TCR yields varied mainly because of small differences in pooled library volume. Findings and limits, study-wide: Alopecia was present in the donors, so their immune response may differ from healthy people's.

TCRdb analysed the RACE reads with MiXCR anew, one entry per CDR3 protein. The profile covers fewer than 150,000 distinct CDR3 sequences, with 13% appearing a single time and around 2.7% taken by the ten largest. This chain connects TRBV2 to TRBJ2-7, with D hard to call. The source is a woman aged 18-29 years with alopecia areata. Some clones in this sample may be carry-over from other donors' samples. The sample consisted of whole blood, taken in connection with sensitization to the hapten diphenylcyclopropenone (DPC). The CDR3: CASSDFGQLTYEQYF. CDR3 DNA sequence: TGTGCCAGCAGTGATTTCGGGCAGCTCACCTACGAGCAGTACTTC.